These 9 T cell receptor beta chains were all obtained from the same sample, sequenced in a study of T cells after posttransplantation cyclophosphamide. TCRdb's copy holds only in-frame clones and misses some; the assay was immunoSEQ multiplex PCR. The data show roughly 14,000 clones, around 86% seen once. Control samples came 1 year after myeloablative marrow transplants with methotrexate plus calcineurin inhibitor. The starting material was PBMCs, obtained after an allogeneic stem cell transplant with a calcineurin inhibitor and methotrexate. These TCRs come from a male patient in his 50s who received an allogeneic stem cell transplant from an unrelated donor, was CMV-positive, and had chronic GVHD only. Some T cells may be the graft donor's.

The genes are TRBV2 and TRBJ2-2; tentative D call: TRBD1 (6 bases). From germline, CDR1 is SNHLY and CDR2 FYNNEI. Trimming took off 6 bases at V and 3 bases at J, with 11 bases between the two ends. The CDR3 length is 14 residues. In nucleotides, the CDR3 is TGTGCCAGCAGGTGGGGGCGTGACACCGGGGAGCTGTTTTTT. The encoded protein is CASRWGRDTGELFF.

This chain links TRBV7-9 with TRBJ2-5; 8 bases line up with TRBD2. This CDR3 has 13 amino acids. Germline values: CDR1 SEHNR, CDR2 FQNEAQ (reference sequence). This CDR3 is CVISGTDQETQYF. The CDR3 DNA is TGTGTCATTAGCGGGACTGACCAAGAGACCCAGTACTTC. The full variable domain, in which reference TRBV7-9 and TRBJ2-5 provide the parts outside the CDR3, is DTGVSQNPRHKITKRGQNVTFRCDPISEHNRLYWYRQTLGQGPEFLTYFQNEAQLEKSRLLSDRFSAERPKGSFSTLEIQRTEQGDSAMYLCVISGTDQETQYFGPGTRLLVL.

This clone was seen only a few times. The V call is TRBV20-1, the J call TRBJ1-2; a weak D match, TRBD1 (5 bases). Germline V gives CDR1 DFQATT, CDR2 SNEGSKA (reference sequence). CDR3 length: 11 amino acids. The CDR3 coding sequence is TGCAGGGGGCGGGGGAGGGATGGCTACACCTTC. Protein: CRGRGRDGYTF.

The chain links TRBV27 to TRBJ2-5; possibly TRBD2 for D (5 bases). The CDR3 has 15 amino acids. The V gene's germline CDR1 is MNHEY and CDR2 SMNVEV (reference sequence). V was cut by 3 bases and J by 4 bases, with 15 bases left in between. The CDR3 DNA follows: TGTGCCAGCAGTTTGGCGGCCGTCGGAGGAGAGACCCAGTACTTC. Translated, it gives CASSLAAVGGETQYF.

The chain recombines TRBV6-5 with TRBJ1-1; 11 nucleotides align to TRBD1. The CDR3 extends over 14 amino acids. After removal of 7 bases from V and 5 bases from J, the junction contained 6 bases not matched to a gene. In germline, CDR1 is MNHEY, CDR2 SVGAGI. In DNA, the CDR3 is TGTGCCAGCACTGGACAGGGGGCGCGTACTGAAGCTTTCTTT. Protein product: CASTGQGARTEAFF.

V and J are TRBV27 and TRBJ2-1; D gene uncertain. Trimming shortened V by 2 bases and J by 0 bases, and 8 bases separated the two germline ends. Germline V gene data show CDR1 as MNHEY and CDR2 as SMNVEV (reference sequence). The CDR3 is 15 amino acids. The CDR3: CASSLPGGSYNEQFF. In DNA, the CDR3 is TGTGCCAGCAGTTTACCGGGTGGCTCCTACAATGAGCAGTTCTTC.

V usage is TRBV5-1 and J usage is TRBJ2-1; a weak D match, TRBD1 (6 bases). CDR1 SGHRS and CDR2 YFSETQ come from the germline V gene. Trimming pared 3 bases from V and 5 bases from J, leaving 9 bases between. CDR3 length: 13 amino acids. In DNA form, the CDR3 reads TGCGCCAGCAGCTGGGACAAGAACAATGAGCAGTTCTTC. Protein sequence: CASSWDKNNEQFF.

The V gene is TRBV19, the J gene TRBJ2-5; 12 nucleotides match TRBD1. The end of the DNA fits TRBJ2-7 better, so the J call may be wrong. The CDR3 runs to 15 residues. Looked up from germline, CDR1 is LNHDA and CDR2 is SQIVND (reference sequence). The CDR3 DNA follows: TGTGCCAGTAGTATGGGGACAGGGGGCCCCTACGAGCAGTACTTC. Translating it yields CASSMGTGGPYEQYF.

The rearrangement joins TRBV18 to TRBJ2-5; D is ambiguous. CDR3 length: 15 residues. V lost 2 bases, J lost 7 bases, and 17 bases lay in between. The V gene's germline CDR1 is KGHSH and CDR2 LQKENI. The CDR3 sequence is CASSPNLIVPGTQYF. The CDR3 DNA is TGTGCCAGCTCACCAAACCTTATTGTGCCCGGGACCCAGTACTTC.